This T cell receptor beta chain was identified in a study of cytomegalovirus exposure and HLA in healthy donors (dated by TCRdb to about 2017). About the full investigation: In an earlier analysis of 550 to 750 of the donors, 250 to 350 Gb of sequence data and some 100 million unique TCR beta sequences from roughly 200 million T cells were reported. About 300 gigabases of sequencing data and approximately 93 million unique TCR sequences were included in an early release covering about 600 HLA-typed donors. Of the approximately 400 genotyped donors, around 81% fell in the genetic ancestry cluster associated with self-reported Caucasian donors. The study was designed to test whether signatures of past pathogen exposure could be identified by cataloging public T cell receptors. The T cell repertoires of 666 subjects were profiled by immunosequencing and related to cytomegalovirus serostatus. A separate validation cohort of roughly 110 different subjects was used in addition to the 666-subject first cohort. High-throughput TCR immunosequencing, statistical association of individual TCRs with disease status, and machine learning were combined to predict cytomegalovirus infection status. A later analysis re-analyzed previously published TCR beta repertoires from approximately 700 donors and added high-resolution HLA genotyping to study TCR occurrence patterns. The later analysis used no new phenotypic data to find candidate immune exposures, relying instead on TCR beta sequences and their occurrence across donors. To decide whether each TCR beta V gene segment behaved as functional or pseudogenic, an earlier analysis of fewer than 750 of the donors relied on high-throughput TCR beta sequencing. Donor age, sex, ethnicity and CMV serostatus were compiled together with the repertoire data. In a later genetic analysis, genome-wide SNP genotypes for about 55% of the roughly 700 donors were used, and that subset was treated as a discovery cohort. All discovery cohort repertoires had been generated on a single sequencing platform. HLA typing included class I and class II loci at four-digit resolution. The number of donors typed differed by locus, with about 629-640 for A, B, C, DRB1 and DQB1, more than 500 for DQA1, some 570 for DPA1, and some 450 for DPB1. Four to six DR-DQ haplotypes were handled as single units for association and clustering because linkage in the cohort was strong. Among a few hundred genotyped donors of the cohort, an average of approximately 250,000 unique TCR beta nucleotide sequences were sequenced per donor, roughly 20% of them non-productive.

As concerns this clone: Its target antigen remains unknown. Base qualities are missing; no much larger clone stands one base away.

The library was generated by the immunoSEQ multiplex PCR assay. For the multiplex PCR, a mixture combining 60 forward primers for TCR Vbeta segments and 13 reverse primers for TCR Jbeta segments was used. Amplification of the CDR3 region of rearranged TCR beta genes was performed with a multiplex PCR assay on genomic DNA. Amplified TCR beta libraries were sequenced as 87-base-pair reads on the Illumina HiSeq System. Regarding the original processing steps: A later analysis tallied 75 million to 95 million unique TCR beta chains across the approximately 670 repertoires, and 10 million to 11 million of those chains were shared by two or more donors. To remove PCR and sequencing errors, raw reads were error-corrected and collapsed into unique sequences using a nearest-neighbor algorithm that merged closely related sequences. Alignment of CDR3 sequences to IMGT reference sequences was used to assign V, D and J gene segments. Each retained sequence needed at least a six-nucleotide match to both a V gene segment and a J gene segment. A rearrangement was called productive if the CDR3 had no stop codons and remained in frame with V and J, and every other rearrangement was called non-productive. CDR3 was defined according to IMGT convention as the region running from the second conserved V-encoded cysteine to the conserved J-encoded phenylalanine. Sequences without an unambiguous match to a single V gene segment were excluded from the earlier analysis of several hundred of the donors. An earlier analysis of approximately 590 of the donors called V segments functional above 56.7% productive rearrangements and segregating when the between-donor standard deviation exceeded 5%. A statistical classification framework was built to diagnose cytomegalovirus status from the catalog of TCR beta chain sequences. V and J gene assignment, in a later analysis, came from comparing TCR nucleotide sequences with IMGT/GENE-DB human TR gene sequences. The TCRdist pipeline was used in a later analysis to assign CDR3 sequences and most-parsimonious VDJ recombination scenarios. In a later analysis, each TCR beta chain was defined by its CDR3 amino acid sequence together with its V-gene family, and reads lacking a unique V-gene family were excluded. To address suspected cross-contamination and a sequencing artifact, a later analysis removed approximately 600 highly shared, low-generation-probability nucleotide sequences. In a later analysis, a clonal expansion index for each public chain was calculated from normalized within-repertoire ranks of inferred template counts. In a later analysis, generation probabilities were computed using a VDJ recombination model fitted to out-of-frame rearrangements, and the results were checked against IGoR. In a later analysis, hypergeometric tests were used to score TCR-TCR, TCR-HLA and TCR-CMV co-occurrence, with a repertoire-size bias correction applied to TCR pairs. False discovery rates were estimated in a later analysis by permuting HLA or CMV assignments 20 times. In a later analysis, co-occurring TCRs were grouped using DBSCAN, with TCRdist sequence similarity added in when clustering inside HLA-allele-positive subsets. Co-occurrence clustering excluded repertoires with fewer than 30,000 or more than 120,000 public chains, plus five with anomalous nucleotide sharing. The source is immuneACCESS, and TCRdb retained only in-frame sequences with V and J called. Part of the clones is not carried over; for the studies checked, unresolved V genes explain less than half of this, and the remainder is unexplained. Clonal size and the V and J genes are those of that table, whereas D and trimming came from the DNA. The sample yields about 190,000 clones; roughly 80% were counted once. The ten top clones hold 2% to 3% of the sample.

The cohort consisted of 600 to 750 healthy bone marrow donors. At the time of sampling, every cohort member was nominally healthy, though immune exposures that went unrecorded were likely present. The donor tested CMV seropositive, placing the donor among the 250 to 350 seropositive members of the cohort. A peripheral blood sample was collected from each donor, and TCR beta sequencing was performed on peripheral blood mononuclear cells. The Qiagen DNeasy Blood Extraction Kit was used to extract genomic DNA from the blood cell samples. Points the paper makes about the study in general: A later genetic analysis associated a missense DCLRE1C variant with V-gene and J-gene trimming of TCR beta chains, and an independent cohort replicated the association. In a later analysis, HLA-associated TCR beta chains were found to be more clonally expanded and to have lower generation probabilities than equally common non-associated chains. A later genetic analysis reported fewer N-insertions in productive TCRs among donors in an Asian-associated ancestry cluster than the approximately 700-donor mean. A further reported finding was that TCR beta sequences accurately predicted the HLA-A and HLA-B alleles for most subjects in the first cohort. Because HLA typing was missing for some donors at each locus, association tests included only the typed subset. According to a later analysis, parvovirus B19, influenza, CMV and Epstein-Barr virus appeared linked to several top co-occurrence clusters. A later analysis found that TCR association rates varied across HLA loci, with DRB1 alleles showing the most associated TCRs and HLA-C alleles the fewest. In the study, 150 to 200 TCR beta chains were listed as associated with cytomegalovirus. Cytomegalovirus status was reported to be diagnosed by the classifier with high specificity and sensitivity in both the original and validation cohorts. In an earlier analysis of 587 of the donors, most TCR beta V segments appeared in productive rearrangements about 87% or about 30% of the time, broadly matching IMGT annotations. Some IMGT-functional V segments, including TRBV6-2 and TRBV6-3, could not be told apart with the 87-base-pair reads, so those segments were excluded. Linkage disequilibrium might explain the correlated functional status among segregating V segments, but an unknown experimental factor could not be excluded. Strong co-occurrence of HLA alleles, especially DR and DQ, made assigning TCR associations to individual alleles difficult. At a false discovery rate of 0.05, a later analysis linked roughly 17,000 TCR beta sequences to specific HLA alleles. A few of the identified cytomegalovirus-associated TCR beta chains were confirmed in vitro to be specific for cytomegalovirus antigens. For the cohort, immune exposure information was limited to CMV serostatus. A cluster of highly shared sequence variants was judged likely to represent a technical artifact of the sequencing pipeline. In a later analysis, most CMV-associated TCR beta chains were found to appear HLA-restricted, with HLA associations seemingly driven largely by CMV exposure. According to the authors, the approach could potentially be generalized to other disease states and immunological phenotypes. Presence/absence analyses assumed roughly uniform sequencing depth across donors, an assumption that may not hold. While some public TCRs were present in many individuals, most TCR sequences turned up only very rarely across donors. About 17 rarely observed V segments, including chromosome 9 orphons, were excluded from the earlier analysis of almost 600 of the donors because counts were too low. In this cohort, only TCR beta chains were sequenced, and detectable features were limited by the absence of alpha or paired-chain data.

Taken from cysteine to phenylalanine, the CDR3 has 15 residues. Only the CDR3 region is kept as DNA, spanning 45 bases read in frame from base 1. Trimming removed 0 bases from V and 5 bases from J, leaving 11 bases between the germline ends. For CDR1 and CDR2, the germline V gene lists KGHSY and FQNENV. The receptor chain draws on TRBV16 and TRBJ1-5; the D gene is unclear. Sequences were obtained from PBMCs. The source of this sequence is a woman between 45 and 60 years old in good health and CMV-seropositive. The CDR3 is CASSQSWAGDQPQHF. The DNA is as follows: TGTGCCAGCAGCCAATCGTGGGCCGGGGATCAGCCCCAGCATTTT.